The clone carrying this T cell receptor beta chain was counted between two and nine times. This sample was included in a study of cytomegalovirus exposure and HLA in healthy donors. PCR used 60 Vbeta primers and 13 Jbeta primers. This table comes from immunoSEQ multiplex PCR, and its TCRdb copy is limited to in-frame clones, with some not included. The sample holds about 63,000 clones, roughly 80% seen once. The CDR3 runs 14 residues. Per the germline V gene, CDR1 is SGHNT and CDR2 is YYREEE (reference sequence). The germline V and J ends were trimmed by 5 bases and 7 bases, with 13 bases remaining between them.

The rearrangement uses TRBV5-4 and TRBJ1-6; perhaps TRBD1 as D (5 bases). The sequenced sample was PBMCs. The receptor was derived from a woman younger than 45 in good health and CMV-seronegative. As DNA, the CDR3 is TGTGCCAGCAGACAGGACCGGGGGAATTCACCCCTCCACTTT. This gives the protein CASRQDRGNSPLHF.